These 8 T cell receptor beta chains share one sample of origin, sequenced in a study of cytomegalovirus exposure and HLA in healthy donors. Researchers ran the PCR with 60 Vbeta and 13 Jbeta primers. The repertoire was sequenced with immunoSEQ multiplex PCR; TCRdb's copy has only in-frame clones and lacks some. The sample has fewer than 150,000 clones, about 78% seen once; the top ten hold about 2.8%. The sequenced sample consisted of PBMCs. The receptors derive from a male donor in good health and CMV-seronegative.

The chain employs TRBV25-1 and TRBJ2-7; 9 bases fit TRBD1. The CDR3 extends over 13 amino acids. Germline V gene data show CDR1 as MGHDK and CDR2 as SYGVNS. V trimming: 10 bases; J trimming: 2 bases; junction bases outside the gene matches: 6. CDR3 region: CATRDRVTYEQYF. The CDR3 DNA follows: TGTGCCACCCGGGACAGGGTAACCTACGAGCAGTACTTC.

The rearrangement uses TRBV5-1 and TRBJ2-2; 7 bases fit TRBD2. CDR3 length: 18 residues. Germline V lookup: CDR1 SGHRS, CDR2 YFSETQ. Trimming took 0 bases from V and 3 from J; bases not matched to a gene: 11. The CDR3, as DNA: TGCGCCAGCAGCTTGGACCCCGGACTAGGGGCGGACACCGGGGAGCTGTTTTTT. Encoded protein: CASSLDPGLGADTGELFF.

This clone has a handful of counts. The CDR3: CASSRELAGQETQYF. As DNA, the CDR3 is TGCGCCAGCAGCCGGGAACTAGCGGGGCAAGAGACCCAGTACTTC. This chain joins TRBV4-3 and TRBJ2-5; 10 nucleotides align to TRBD2. The CDR3 contains 15 residues. Losses at the gene ends were 4 bases for V and 2 bases for J; bases not matched to a gene: 4. Germline assignment: CDR1 LGHNA and CDR2 YSLEER.

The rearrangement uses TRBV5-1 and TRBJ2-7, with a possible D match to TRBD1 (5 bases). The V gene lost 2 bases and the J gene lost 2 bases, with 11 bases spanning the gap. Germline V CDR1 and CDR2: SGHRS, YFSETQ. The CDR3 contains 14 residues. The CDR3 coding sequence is TGCGCCAGCAGCTTTGGCCAGGGCACCTACGAGCAGTACTTC. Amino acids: CASSFGQGTYEQYF.

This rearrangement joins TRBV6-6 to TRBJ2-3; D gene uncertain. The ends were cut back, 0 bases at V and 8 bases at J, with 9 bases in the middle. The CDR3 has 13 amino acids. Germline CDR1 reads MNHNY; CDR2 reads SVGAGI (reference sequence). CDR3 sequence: CASSYSLSGTQYF. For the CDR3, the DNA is TGTGCCAGCAGTTACTCGTTGTCGGGTACGCAGTATTTT.

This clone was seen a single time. This CDR3 is CASSLNPPGPYNEQFF. DNA of the CDR3: TGTGCCAGCAGCTTAAATCCCCCAGGGCCCTACAATGAGCAGTTCTTC. The V gene is TRBV11-3, the J gene TRBJ2-1; tentatively, D is TRBD1 (5 bases). The germline V and J ends were trimmed by 2 bases and 2 bases, with 13 bases remaining between them. This CDR3 spans 16 amino acids. The germline CDR1 and CDR2 sequences are SGHNT and YENEEA.

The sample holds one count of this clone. CDR3 DNA: TGTGCCAGCAGTTCACAGGGAAGGAACACCGGGGAGCTGTTTTTT. This sequence encodes CASSSQGRNTGELFF. This rearrangement joins TRBV5-4 to TRBJ2-2; possible D gene TRBD1, 6 bases. The CDR3 runs to 15 residues. Trimming took 5 bases from V and 1 from J, leaving 12 bases between them. CDR1 and CDR2 from the germline V gene are SGHNT and YYREEE (reference sequence).

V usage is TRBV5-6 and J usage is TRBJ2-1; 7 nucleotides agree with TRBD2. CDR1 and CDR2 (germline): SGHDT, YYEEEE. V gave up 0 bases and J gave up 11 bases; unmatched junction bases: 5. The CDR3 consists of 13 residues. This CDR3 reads CASSLVGGGKQFF. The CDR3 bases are TGTGCCAGCAGCTTGGTGGGCGGGGGTAAGCAGTTCTTC.